This T cell receptor (beta chain) was captured in a study of T-cell memory formation after mild COVID-19. Study details: TCR clustering was largely donor specific.

Germline assignment: CDR1 DFQATT and CDR2 SNEGSKA (reference sequence). CDR3 length equals 12 residues. V trimming: 7 bases; J trimming: 6 bases; junction bases outside the gene matches: 5. On this clonotype: Its antigen is not known.

Whole-study results and caveats: Some clones that responded were present in memory (sampled pre-infection), which suggests cross-reactive memory joined. Most CD4+ clones that shrank were in CM and EM, while CD8+ ones turned up in EMRA.

TCRdb fed the 5' RACE reads into MiXCR, producing one record per CDR3 protein. The sample includes around 260,000 distinct CDR3 sequences, roughly 15% of them seen just once. This receptor was taken from a young man who had mild COVID-19 (a few samples of this study predate the infection). Cell type and time point are not known. The chain recombines TRBV20-1 with TRBJ1-4; 7 nucleotides align to TRBD1. The sequenced sample was PBMCs or a T cell subset sorted from them (not recorded which). The chain's CDR3 is CSGAQGYEKLFF. CDR3 in DNA: TGCAGTGGCGCACAGGGGTATGAAAAACTGTTTTTT.